These 8 T cell receptor beta chains came from one sample sequenced in a study of blood T cell repertoires in COVID-19. Repertoires were generated with immunoSEQ multiplex PCR, while TCRdb's copy carries only in-frame clones and drops some. This sample has some 270,000 clones, with 85% to 90% found just once. What was sequenced was PBMCs or T cells enriched from blood (not recorded which). These receptors all stem from an older woman who had recovered from COVID-19.

The chain is built from TRBV9 and TRBJ2-7; D might be TRBD2 (5 bases). The length of the CDR3 is 16 residues. Germline V CDR1 and CDR2: SGDLS, YYNGEE. The V and J ends lost 0 bases and 3 bases respectively, with 16 bases between them. The CDR3 here is CASSVGAGRVGYEQYF. CDR3 bases: TGTGCCAGCAGCGTAGGTGCTGGGAGAGTGGGCTACGAGCAGTACTTC.

The chain links TRBV21-1 to TRBJ1-5; no check of the table's D call, TRBD1, against the DNA was made. TRBV21-1 is given as a pseudogene. This CDR3 is built from 14 residues. This CDR3 reads CASHDDRPHQPQHF. The CDR3, as DNA: TGTGCCAGCCATGATGACAGACCACATCAGCCCCAGCATTTT.

V gene TRBV5-1 combines with J gene TRBJ2-3; 12 bases map to TRBD1. The CDR3 runs 15 residues. The trim removed 6 bases at V and 5 bases at J, leaving 7 bases unmatched. The germline V gene encodes CDR1 SGHRS and CDR2 YFSETQ. The CDR3 region is CASNPGTGGVDTQYF. As DNA, the CDR3 is TGCGCCAGCAATCCCGGGACAGGGGGCGTAGATACGCAGTATTTT. The full variable domain, its missing parts supplied by reference TRBV5-1 and TRBJ2-3, is KAGVTQTPRYLIKTRGQQVTLSCSPISGHRSVSWYQQTPGQGLQFLFEYFSETQRNKGNFPGRFSGRQFSNSRSEMNVSTLELGDSALYLCASNPGTGGVDTQYFGPGTRLTVL.

The chain carries TRBV9 and TRBJ1-1; D is possibly TRBD1 (6 bases). The germline CDR1 and CDR2 sequences are SGDLS and YYNGEE. The CDR3 is made up of 13 amino acids. Between the trimmed V and J ends, which lost 0 bases and 6 bases, there was a span of 9 bases. This CDR3 reads CASSVAPGAEAFF. The CDR3 region has the DNA TGTGCCAGCAGCGTAGCGCCAGGGGCTGAAGCTTTCTTT.

J is TRBJ2-2 and V is TRBV5-1, with D maybe TRBD1 (5 bases). Germline V gene lookup returns CDR1 SGHRS and CDR2 YFSETQ. Trimming took off 5 bases at V and 5 bases at J, with 19 bases between the two ends. This CDR3 region has 16 residues. CDR3 DNA sequence: TGCGCCAGCAGGTCGAGTCCGGCCCCAGGGACCGGGGAGCTGTTTTTT. Its protein is CASRSSPAPGTGELFF.

The rearrangement uses TRBV29-1 and TRBJ1-4, with D unresolved. This CDR3 is 13 amino acids long. Germline lookup yields CDR1 SQVTM and CDR2 ANQGSEA. Trimming took off 1 base at V and 7 bases at J, with 10 bases between the two ends. This CDR3 is CSVEAGSSEKLFF. Here the CDR3 DNA reads TGCAGCGTTGAAGCTGGGAGTAGTGAAAAACTGTTTTTT.

This clone was detected only once. The chain combines TRBV9 with TRBJ2-5; D is perhaps TRBD2 (6 bases). Germline assignment: CDR1 SGDLS and CDR2 YYNGEE. The CDR3 sequence is 15 residues long. V lost 4 bases and J lost 2, with 15 bases in between. CDR3 DNA sequence: TGTGCCAGCAGCCGAGGAGGGGCGCAACAAGAGACCCAGTACTTC. This sequence encodes CASSRGGAQQETQYF.

J is TRBJ1-4 and V is TRBV21-1; the listed D gene, TRBD1, was not tested against the DNA. TRBV21-1 corresponds to a pseudogene. The CDR3 is 20 residues long. CDR3 amino acids: CASSNPTGGAWCRTNEKLFF. CDR3 coding DNA: TGTGCCAGCAGCAATCCGACAGGGGGCGCTTGGTGCAGAACTAATGAAAAACTGTTTTTT.